This TCR beta chain emerged from a study of blood T cell repertoires in COVID-19. Authors' methods: Amplification from reference gene primers served as the basis for estimated nucleated cell counts. Assay used: immunoSEQ multiplex PCR; TCRdb lists only in-frame clones, some missing. That table furnishes V, J and clone size, whereas the DNA furnished D and trimming. Found here are tens of thousands of clones, 85% to 90% of them singletons; the top ten hold approximately 5.2%. From germline, CDR1 is SNHLY and CDR2 FYNNEI. J lost 0 bases, V lost 6 bases, and 12 bases had no gene match. CDR3 length: 17 amino acids.

The sequence derives from a woman older than 75 with active COVID-19. The genes are TRBV2 and TRBJ2-3, with TRBD2 matching 7 bases. The sequenced material came from peripheral blood. Here the CDR3 DNA reads TGTGCCAGCAGACCACCGGGACTACGTTCTAGCACAGATACGCAGTATTTT. This encodes CASRPPGLRSSTDTQYF.